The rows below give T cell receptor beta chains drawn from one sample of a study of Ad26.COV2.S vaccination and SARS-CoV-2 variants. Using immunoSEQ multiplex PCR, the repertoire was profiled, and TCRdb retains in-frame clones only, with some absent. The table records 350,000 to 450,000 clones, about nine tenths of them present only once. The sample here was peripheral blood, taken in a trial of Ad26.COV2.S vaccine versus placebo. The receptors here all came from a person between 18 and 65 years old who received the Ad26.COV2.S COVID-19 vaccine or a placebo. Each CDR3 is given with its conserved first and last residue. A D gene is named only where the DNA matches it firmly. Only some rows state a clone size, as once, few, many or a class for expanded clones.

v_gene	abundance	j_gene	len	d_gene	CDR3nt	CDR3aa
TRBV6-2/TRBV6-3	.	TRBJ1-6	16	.	TGTGCCAGCAGTACGGACTCGGGCGGAAAGAATTCACCCCTCCACTTT	CASSTDSGGKNSPLHF
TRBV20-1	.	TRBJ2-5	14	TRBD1	TGCAGTGCTAGTCAGGGGGCAGTAGGAGAGACCCAGTACTTC	CSASQGAVGETQYF
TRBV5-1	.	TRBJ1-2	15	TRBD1	TGCGCCAGCAGCCATGGACAGGGAGTTAACTATGGCTACACCTTC	CASSHGQGVNYGYTF
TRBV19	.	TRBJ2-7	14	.	TGTGCCAGTAGTATGGGTAGCGGTGATTACGAGCAGTACTTC	CASSMGSGDYEQYF
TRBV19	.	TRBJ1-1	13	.	TGTGCCAGTATCGCCCCAGGGTTTCTCTGGGCTTTCTTT	CASIAPGFLWAFF
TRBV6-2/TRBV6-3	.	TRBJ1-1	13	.	TGTGCCAGCAGTTACCCCCAGGAGGGAGAAGCTTTCTTT	CASSYPQEGEAFF
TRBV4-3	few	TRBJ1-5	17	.	TGCGCCAGCAGCCAAGATAGGACGGAGATCAGCAATCAGCCCCAGCATTTT	CASSQDRTEISNQPQHF
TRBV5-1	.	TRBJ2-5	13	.	TGCGCCAGCAGCCTGGAACATCGGGAGACCCAGTACTTC	CASSLEHRETQYF
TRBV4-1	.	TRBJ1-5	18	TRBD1	TGCGCCAGCAGCCTAAAGGAGTTGACAGGGGCGAGCAATCAGCCCCAGCATTTT	CASSLKELTGASNQPQHF
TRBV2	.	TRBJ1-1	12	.	TGTGCCAGCAGTGGCGTGAACACTGAAGCTTTCTTT	CASSGVNTEAFF
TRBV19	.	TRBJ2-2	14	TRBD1	TGTGCCAGTTCGAACAGGGGGCGTACCGGGGAGCTGTTTTTT	CASSNRGRTGELFF
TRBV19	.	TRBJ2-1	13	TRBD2	TGTGCCAGTCAAAGCGGGGGGGCCATGGAGCAGTTCTTC	CASQSGGAMEQFF
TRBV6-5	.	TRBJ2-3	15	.	TGTGCCAGCAGTTACCGACAGCTGAGCACAGATACGCAGTATTTT	CASSYRQLSTDTQYF
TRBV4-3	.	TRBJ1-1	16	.	TGCGCCAGCAGCCAAGATTGGCCAGGGGTTAACACTGAAGCTTTCTTT	CASSQDWPGVNTEAFF
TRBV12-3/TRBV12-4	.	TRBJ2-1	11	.	TGTGCCAGCTTTTGGTACAATGAGCAGTTCTTC	CASFWYNEQFF
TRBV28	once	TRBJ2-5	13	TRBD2	TGTGCCAGCAGCGATCAGGGAGGGGAGACCCAGTACTTC	CASSDQGGETQYF
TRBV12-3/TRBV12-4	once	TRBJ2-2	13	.	TGTGCCAGCAGTTTCCTTGGTGGTGGGGAGCTGTTTTTT	CASSFLGGGELFF
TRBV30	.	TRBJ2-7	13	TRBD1	TGTGCCTGGAGTTGGACAGGGGGATACGAGCAGTACTTC	CAWSWTGGYEQYF
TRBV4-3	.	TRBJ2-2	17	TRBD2	TGCGCCAGCAGCCGAACCCTAGCGGGGGGTTTAACCGGGGAGCTGTTTTTT	CASSRTLAGGLTGELFF
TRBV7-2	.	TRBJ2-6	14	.	TGTGCCAGCAGCTTTTACTCTGGGGCCAACGTCCTGACTTTC	CASSFYSGANVLTF
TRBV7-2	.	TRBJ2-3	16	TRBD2	TGTGCCAGCACCCCCCGCCTAGCGGGGGACACAGATACGCAGTATTTT	CASTPRLAGDTDTQYF
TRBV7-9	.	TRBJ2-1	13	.	TGTGCCACGGAGGGAGGGGGACTCAATGAGCAGTTCTTC	CATEGGGLNEQFF
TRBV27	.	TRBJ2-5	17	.	TGTGCCAGCAGTCCCTACCCACTCCGGGACACCCAAGAGACCCAGTACTTC	CASSPYPLRDTQETQYF
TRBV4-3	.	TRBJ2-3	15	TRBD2	TGCGCCAGCAGCCAAGGGACTAGCCCCCCAGATACGCAGTATTTT	CASSQGTSPPDTQYF
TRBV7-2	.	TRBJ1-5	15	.	TGTGCCAGCAGCTGGGACGGGACTAGCAATCAGCCCCAGCATTTT	CASSWDGTSNQPQHF
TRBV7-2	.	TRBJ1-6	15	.	TGTGCCAGCAGCTTAGGGGCGGGGGATGGGCCACCCCTCCACTTT	CASSLGAGDGPPLHF
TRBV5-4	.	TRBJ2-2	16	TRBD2	TGTGCCAGCAGCTTGGGACTAGCGGGGGGTGCCGGGGAGCTGTTTTTT	CASSLGLAGGAGELFF
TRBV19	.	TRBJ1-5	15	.	TGTGCCAGTAGTATAGATTTACACACTTATCAGCCCCAGCATTTT	CASSIDLHTYQPQHF
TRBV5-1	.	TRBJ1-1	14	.	TGCGCCAGCAGCTTGTCTCCAATGAACACTGAAGCTTTCTTT	CASSLSPMNTEAFF
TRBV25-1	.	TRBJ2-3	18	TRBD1	TGTGCCAGCAGTGAATGGGGACAGACCGACCAACTCACAGATACGCAGTATTTT	CASSEWGQTDQLTDTQYF
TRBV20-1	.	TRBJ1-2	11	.	TGCAGTGCTAGAGGGATCTATGGCTACACCTTC	CSARGIYGYTF
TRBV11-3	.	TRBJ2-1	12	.	TGTGCCAGCAGCTCCCAATACAATGAGCAGTTCTTC	CASSSQYNEQFF
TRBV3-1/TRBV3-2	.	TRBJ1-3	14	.	TGTGCCAGCAGCCAAGCAGGATCTGGAAACACCATATATTTT	CASSQAGSGNTIYF
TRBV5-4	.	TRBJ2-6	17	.	TGTGCCAGCAGCTTGGAAAAGGGGGAAACTGGGGCCAACGTCCTGACTTTC	CASSLEKGETGANVLTF
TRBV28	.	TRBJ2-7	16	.	TGTGCCAGCACCATCACCCAGACAGGAGTATCCTACGAGCAGTACTTC	CASTITQTGVSYEQYF
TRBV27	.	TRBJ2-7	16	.	TGTGCCAGCAGTTTATCTGTGGGGGCGAGCTCCTACGAGCAGTACTTC	CASSLSVGASSYEQYF
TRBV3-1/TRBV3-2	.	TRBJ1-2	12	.	TGTGCCAGCAGCCAAGAGGGCTATGGCTACACCTTC	CASSQEGYGYTF
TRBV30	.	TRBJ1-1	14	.	TGTGCCTGGACCCCCTTGCCGGGAAACACTGAAGCTTTCTTT	CAWTPLPGNTEAFF
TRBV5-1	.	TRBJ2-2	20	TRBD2	TGCGCCAGCAGCCTTACCGGGACTAGCGGGGGGGCACGAAGGACCGGGGAGCTGTTTTTT	CASSLTGTSGGARRTGELFF
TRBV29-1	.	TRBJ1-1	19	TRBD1	TGCAGCGTTGTTCCAACACTAGGACGTGGGACAGCTATGAACACTGAAGCTTTCTTT	CSVVPTLGRGTAMNTEAFF